This T cell receptor (beta chain) stems from a study of T cell changes during pregnancy in multiple sclerosis. Germline CDR1 reads LNHDA; CDR2 reads SQIVND (reference sequence). The CDR3 has 14 residues. V was pared by 6 bases and J by 0 bases, with 1 base of the junction left unmatched. TCRdb's table, derived via immunoSEQ multiplex PCR, lists solely in-frame clones and lacks some. The data show 75,000 to 95,000 clones, 94% seen once. The sequence was collected from a female donor with multiple sclerosis, enrolled in a pregnancy study. V is TRBV19 and J is TRBJ2-4; 8 bases fit TRBD1. Material: CD4+ T cells from peripheral blood mononuclear cells, obtained after pregnancy. The CDR3 reads CASRTGGAKNIQYF. CDR3 DNA: TGTGCCAGTAGAACAGGGGGAGCCAAAAACATTCAGTACTTC.